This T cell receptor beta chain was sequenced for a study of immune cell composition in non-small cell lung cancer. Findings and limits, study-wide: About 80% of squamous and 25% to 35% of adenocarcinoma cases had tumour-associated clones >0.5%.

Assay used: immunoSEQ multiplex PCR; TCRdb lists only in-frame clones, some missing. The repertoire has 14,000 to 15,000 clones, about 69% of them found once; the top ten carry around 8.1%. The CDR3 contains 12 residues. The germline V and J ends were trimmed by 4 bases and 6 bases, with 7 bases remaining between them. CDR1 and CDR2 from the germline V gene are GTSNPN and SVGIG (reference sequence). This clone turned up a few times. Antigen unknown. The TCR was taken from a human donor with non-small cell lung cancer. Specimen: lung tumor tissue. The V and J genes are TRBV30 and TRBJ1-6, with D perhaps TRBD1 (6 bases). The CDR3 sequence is CAWTGANSPLHF. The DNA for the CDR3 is TGTGCCTGGACAGGGGCTAATTCACCCCTCCACTTT.